This T cell receptor beta chain comes out of a study of OX40 agonist ivuxolimab in advanced cancers. Study-wide background: The patients' treatment was ivuxolimab, an agonistic anti-OX40 (CD134) antibody. Two patients with cutaneous melanoma and one with hepatocellular carcinoma, three in total, showed partial responses. Points from the study as a whole: There was clonal expansion of CD4+ and CD8+ blood T cells by week 6 at 0.1 to 3.0 mg/kg. A proportion of nonresponders additionally exhibited low normalized T-cell clonal expansion.

On this clone: Antigen specificity is unknown.

In germline, CDR1 is SGHTA, CDR2 FQGNSA. The CDR3 totals 17 residues. V shed 3 bases and J shed 0 bases, with 12 bases lying between them. The protocol was immunoSEQ multiplex PCR, while the TCRdb copy is restricted to in-frame clones and leaves out a portion. The table shows 95,000 to 110,000 clones, with around 93% occurring only once. The specimen was CD4+ or CD8+ T cells sorted from blood, collected in a trial of the OX40 agonist ivuxolimab. The chain joins TRBV7-2 to TRBJ2-6; D remains unclear. The clonotype was recovered from an adult with an advanced solid tumor such as melanoma, head and neck, liver or kidney cancer. CDR3 coding DNA: TGTGCCAGCAGCTTCCCCCCCGGGCTCTCTGGGGCCAACGTCCTGACTTTC. Translation: CASSFPPGLSGANVLTF.